What follows describes a single T cell receptor (beta chain). The data were taken from a study of Graves' ophthalmopathy and Graves' hyperthyroidism. The ends lost 4 bases at V and 5 bases at J; junction bases unmatched: 6. The CDR3 is made up of 15 amino acids. Germline V CDR1 and CDR2: SGHRS, YFSETQ. For repertoire sequencing, the TCR beta CDR3 regions were amplified from RNA transcripts. HTBI-primed first-round RT-PCR preceded second-round multiplex PCR. In TCRdb, the multiplex PCR reads were re-called with MiXCR into one record per CDR3 protein. Among approximately 50,000 distinct CDR3 sequences listed, about 50% were seen once.

The sequence came from an adult man with Graves' ophthalmopathy. This chain uses TRBV5-1 with TRBJ1-2; TRBD1 matches 12 bases. The sample consisted of peripheral blood. CDR3 protein: CASSRGQGAEYGYTF. CDR3 sequence (DNA): TGCGCCAGCAGCAGGGGACAGGGGGCGGAATATGGCTACACCTTC. Variable domain in full (rest from reference TRBV5-1 and TRBJ1-2): KAGVTQTPRYLIKTRGQQVTLSCSPISGHRSVSWYQQTPGQGLQFLFEYFSETQRNKGNFPGRFSGRQFSNSRSEMNVSTLELGDSALYLCASSRGQGAEYGYTFGSGTRLTVV.